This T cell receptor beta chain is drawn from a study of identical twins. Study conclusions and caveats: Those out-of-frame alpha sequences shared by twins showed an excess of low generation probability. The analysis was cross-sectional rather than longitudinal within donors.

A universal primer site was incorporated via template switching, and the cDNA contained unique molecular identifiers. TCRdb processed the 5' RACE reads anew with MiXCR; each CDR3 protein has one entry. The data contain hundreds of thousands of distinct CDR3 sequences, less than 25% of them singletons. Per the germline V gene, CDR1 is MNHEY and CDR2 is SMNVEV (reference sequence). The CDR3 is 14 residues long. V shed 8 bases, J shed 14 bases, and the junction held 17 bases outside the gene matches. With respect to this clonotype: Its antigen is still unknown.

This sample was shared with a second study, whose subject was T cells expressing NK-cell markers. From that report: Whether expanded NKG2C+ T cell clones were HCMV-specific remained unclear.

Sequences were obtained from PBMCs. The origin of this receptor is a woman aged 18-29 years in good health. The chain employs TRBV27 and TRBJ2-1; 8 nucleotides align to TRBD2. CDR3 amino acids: CASRIMSAGGVEFF. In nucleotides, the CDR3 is TGTGCCAGCCGCATCATGAGCGCGGGAGGCGTTGAGTTCTTC.